What follows are 5 T cell receptor beta chains derived from one specimen sequenced in a study of regulatory T cells in long-lasting Graves disease. HTBI primers from iRepertoire and Arm-PCR of CDR3 regions yielded the TCR beta libraries. TCRdb reprocessed the multiplex PCR reads via MiXCR and lists one record per CDR3 protein. The data hold roughly 500,000 distinct CDR3 sequences, with less than 15% observed a single time. The time point was: newly diagnosed GD, antithyroid drugs for less than 3 months. Extracted RNA from PBMCs served as the source of the TCR library. The same data also went into a second study, on T cells in Graves' hyperthyroidism and ophthalmopathy.

The sample here was peripheral blood mononuclear cells (PBMCs), taken at new diagnosis, from a patient treated with antithyroid drugs. The receptors were gathered from a young man with Graves disease.

This clonotype was recorded at least ten times. The CDR3 nucleotides read TGCAGTGCTAGAGATCCCGGAGCATCCTCCTACGAGCAGTACTTC. This encodes CSARDPGASSYEQYF. The chain has TRBV20-1 and TRBJ2-7; no definite D call. The V and J ends lost 0 bases and 0 bases respectively, with 12 bases between them. Germline lookup yields CDR1 DFQATT and CDR2 SNEGSKA (reference sequence). This CDR3 contains 15 residues.

This clonotype was detected many times. The V and J genes are TRBV10-1 and TRBJ2-1; D not certain. Germline-derived CDR1 and CDR2 are WNHNN and SYGVQD (reference sequence). The CDR3 runs 12 residues. The germline V and J ends were trimmed by 0 bases and 9 bases, with 6 bases remaining between them. The CDR3 DNA follows: TGCGCCAGCAGTGAGTCGATGGGTGAGCAGTTCTTC. This translates into CASSESMGEQFF.

This sequence joins TRBV20-1 and TRBJ2-3; 14 nucleotides line up with TRBD2. The V gene end was trimmed by 6 bases and the J gene end by 4 bases; junction bases not matched to a gene: 6. Per the germline V gene, CDR1 is DFQATT and CDR2 is SNEGSKA (reference sequence). CDR3 length: 15 residues. The DNA of the CDR3 is TGCAGTGCCCGACTAGCGGGAGGGGGGTCAGATACGCAGTATTTT. This codes for CSARLAGGGSDTQYF.

In its sample, this clonotype was seen many times. The chain recombines TRBV18 with TRBJ2-3; D not resolved. V was cut by 3 bases and J by 6 bases, with 10 bases left in between. Germline V gives CDR1 KGHSH, CDR2 LQKENI. This CDR3 contains 13 residues. CDR3 DNA sequence: TGTGCCAGCTCACCCCCCATTCGTGATACGCAGTATTTT. Translation gives CASSPPIRDTQYF.

V gene TRBV20-1 combines with J gene TRBJ2-2; 12 bases fit TRBD1. J gave up 4 bases and V 3 bases, and 6 bases lay outside the gene matches. Germline loops: CDR1 DFQATT, CDR2 SNEGSKA (reference sequence). CDR3 length: 16 residues. The chain's CDR3 is CSARAGTGGLTGELFF. The CDR3 DNA is TGCAGTGCTAGGGCCGGGACAGGGGGCCTCACCGGGGAGCTGTTTTTT.